The 4 T cell receptor beta chains below were found in one sample sequenced in a study of blood T cell repertoires in COVID-19. Using immunoSEQ multiplex PCR, the repertoire was profiled, and TCRdb retains in-frame clones only, with some absent. The sample has just under 45,000 clones; over 75% are singletons. The sample comprised peripheral blood. Receptors were obtained from a middle-aged woman with acute or convalescent COVID-19.

The J gene is TRBJ2-7, the V gene TRBV19; D not certain. Germline-derived CDR1 and CDR2 are LNHDA and SQIVND (reference sequence). The CDR3 totals 13 residues. V was trimmed by 11 bases and J by 1 base, leaving 15 bases between them. The CDR3 DNA follows: TGTGCCCCTTCTCCCCACGGTTCCTACGAGCAGTACTTC. It encodes CAPSPHGSYEQYF.

This chain uses TRBV5-5 with TRBJ2-5, with 7 bases identical to TRBD1. Looked up from germline, CDR1 is SGHKS and CDR2 is YYEKEE (reference sequence). Trimming at V came to 6 bases and at J to 1 base, leaving 9 bases not matched to a gene. This CDR3 is 15 amino acids long. The CDR3 region is CASTLDRVGQETQYF. CDR3 nucleotides: TGTGCCAGCACCCTCGACAGGGTGGGCCAAGAGACCCAGTACTTC.

This clone is a singleton in its sample. This rearrangement joins TRBV25-1 to TRBJ2-2; D uncertain. The V gene's germline CDR1 is MGHDK and CDR2 SYGVNS. This CDR3 is 11 amino acids long. V was pared by 7 bases and J by 6 bases, with 6 bases between. The CDR3 reads CASIGSGELFF. The DNA of the CDR3 is TGTGCCAGCATTGGCTCCGGGGAGCTGTTTTTT. Full variable domain (missing parts from reference TRBV25-1 and TRBJ2-2): EADIYQTPRYLVIGTGKKITLECSQTMGHDKMYWYQQDPGMELHLIHYSYGVNSTEKGDLSSESTVSRIRTEHFPLTLESARPSHTSQYLCASIGSGELFFGEGSRLTVL.

This rearrangement joins TRBV10-3 to TRBJ2-6, with D hard to call. The germline CDR1 and CDR2 sequences are ENHRY and SYGVKD. V was shortened by 4 bases and J by 0 bases, with 16 bases between the two germline ends. This CDR3 is built from 18 residues. The CDR3 DNA follows: TGTGCCATCAGTGGAGGTAGCCTCCAGAGCTCTGGGGCCAACGTCCTGACTTTC. This encodes CAISGGSLQSSGANVLTF.